This is a list of T cell receptor beta chains from one sample in a study of beta chain features in type 1 diabetes. Sequenced by immunoSEQ multiplex PCR; TCRdb stores in-frame clones only, minus some. This table holds approximately 380,000 clones, around 15% found once. Sequencing used naive CD4+ T cells from blood. All receptors derive from a woman aged 18-29 years in good health. Both conserved end residues are part of each CDR3. Fields, in order: clone size, V gene, J gene, D gene, CDR3 protein, CDR3 DNA. A D gene is named only where the DNA matches it firmly. The size of a clone is reported for some rows only, either as once, few or many, or as a class for expanded clones.

once	TRBV11-2	TRBJ2-1	TRBD2	CASSLAEWEGEQFF	TGTGCCAGCAGCTTAGCCGAGTGGGAGGGTGAGCAGTTCTTC
few	TRBV27	TRBJ1-5	TRBD1	CASRTGSDNQPQHF	TGTGCCAGCAGGACAGGGTCGGACAATCAGCCCCAGCATTTT
few	TRBV6-6	TRBJ2-1	TRBD2	CASRPGTSRDNEQFF	TGTGCCAGCAGACCCGGGACTAGCCGAGACAATGAGCAGTTCTTC
few	TRBV7-2	TRBJ2-7	TRBD1	CASSLYAGGQYF	TGTGCCAGCAGCTTATATGCAGGGGGGCAGTACTTC
few	TRBV29-1	TRBJ2-7	-	CSVAMRMSYEQYF	TGCAGCGTTGCCATGAGGATGTCCTACGAGCAGTACTTC
-	TRBV4-1	TRBJ2-5	-	CASRFLTGTQETQYF	TGCGCCAGTCGATTCTTGACCGGGACTCAAGAGACCCAGTACTTC
few	TRBV28	TRBJ2-1	-	CASSVDYSYNEQFF	TGTGCCAGCAGTGTAGACTACTCCTACAATGAGCAGTTCTTC
-	TRBV9	TRBJ2-1	-	CASSVRNEQFF	TGTGCCAGCAGCGTACGTAATGAGCAGTTCTTC
once	TRBV6-6	TRBJ2-3	TRBD2	CASTPRGRKTDTQYF	TGTGCCAGCACCCCGCGGGGGAGGAAGACAGATACGCAGTATTTT
few	TRBV5-8	TRBJ2-7	TRBD1	CASSFRTGGEQYF	TGTGCCAGCAGCTTTAGAACAGGGGGCGAGCAGTACTTC
few	TRBV29-1	TRBJ1-1	-	CSVEASGRDTEAFF	TGCAGCGTTGAGGCGTCAGGGAGGGACACTGAAGCTTTCTTT
-	TRBV19	TRBJ2-7	TRBD1	CASRGTRDSYYEQYF	TGTGCCAGTAGAGGAACTCGGGACAGCTACTACGAGCAGTACTTC
-	TRBV18	TRBJ1-2	-	CASSDLRGQGHGYTF	TGTGCCAGCTCGGATTTGCGGGGGCAGGGCCATGGCTACACCTTC
-	TRBV9	TRBJ1-5	TRBD1	CASSPGQGVFQPQHF	TGTGCCAGCAGCCCCGGACAGGGGGTCTTTCAGCCCCAGCATTTT
-	TRBV5-1	TRBJ1-2	-	CASSPGVPNYGYTF	TGCGCCAGCAGCCCTGGAGTCCCTAACTATGGCTACACCTTC
-	TRBV7-2	TRBJ1-2	TRBD1	CASSYSGTGNYGYTF	TGTGCCAGCAGTTACTCCGGGACAGGCAACTATGGCTACACCTTC
few	TRBV5-1	TRBJ2-1	TRBD2	CASSFPTSGSNEQFF	TGCGCCAGCAGCTTTCCAACTAGCGGGAGTAATGAGCAGTTCTTC
few	TRBV14	TRBJ2-1	-	CASSLIIPGEQFF	TGTGCCAGCAGCCTTATCATTCCAGGGGAGCAGTTCTTC
few	TRBV15	TRBJ2-7	TRBD1	CATSGTGDSGLGEQYF	TGTGCCACCAGCGGGACAGGGGATTCCGGGCTAGGCGAGCAGTACTTC
-	TRBV30	TRBJ2-1	-	CAWSVASYNEQFF	TGTGCCTGGAGTGTGGCTTCCTACAATGAGCAGTTCTTC
-	TRBV28	TRBJ2-2	TRBD1	CASRQGQGLPGELFF	TGTGCCAGCAGGCAGGGACAGGGGCTTCCCGGGGAGCTGTTTTTT
-	TRBV15	TRBJ1-2	TRBD1	CATSRGNRGQGYTF	TGTGCCACCAGCAGGGGAAACAGGGGGCAAGGCTACACCTTC
few	TRBV5-1	TRBJ2-7	TRBD2	CASSSTSGSYEQYF	TGCGCCAGCAGCTCCACTAGCGGTTCCTACGAGCAGTACTTC
few	TRBV7-9	TRBJ2-3	-	CASSFRARGFTDTQYF	TGTGCCAGCAGCTTCCGTGCGAGAGGATTCACAGATACGCAGTATTTT
-	TRBV5-1	TRBJ2-7	-	CASSLAPEVLSYEQYF	TGCGCCAGCAGCTTGGCCCCCGAGGTCCTCTCCTACGAGCAGTACTTC
-	TRBV27	TRBJ2-2	TRBD2	CASSSAGANTGELFF	TGTGCCAGCAGTTCAGCGGGGGCGAACACCGGGGAGCTGTTTTTT
-	TRBV29-1	TRBJ2-4	-	CSVERQAPTKNIQYF	TGCAGCGTTGAGAGACAGGCGCCAACCAAAAACATTCAGTACTTC
-	TRBV5-1	TRBJ2-7	TRBD2	CASSLSLPSGEWGYEQYF	TGCGCCAGCAGCTTGTCACTACCTAGCGGGGAGTGGGGATACGAGCAGTACTTC
few	TRBV19	TRBJ2-7	TRBD2	CASTVGGAGFYEQYF	TGTGCCAGTACCGTCGGGGGGGCCGGGTTCTACGAGCAGTACTTC